These 26 T cell receptor beta chains originate from one sample sequenced in a study of CD8+ T cells in alopecia areata. RNA extraction was followed by reverse transcription into cDNA, which acted as the sequencing template. Some clones are missing from TCRdb's copy, which holds only in-frame ones; the method was immunoSEQ multiplex PCR. This sample has 75,000 to 100,000 clones, with about 70% found just once. Treatment reported: oral pan-JAK inhibitor, 5-10 mg twice daily. This specimen consisted of CD8+ T cells sorted from blood, obtained at approximately week 44, from a patient treated with tofacitinib. These receptors were collected from a human donor with alopecia areata.

The chain links TRBV10-2 to TRBJ2-7; a possible D gene is TRBD1 (6 bases). The CDR3 has 13 residues. Germline V gene sequence: CDR1 WSHSY, CDR2 SAAADI. Trimming left V 0 bases short and J 4 bases short, with 7 bases between. In nucleotides, the CDR3 is TGCGCCAGCAGTGAGTCTACAGGGTACGAGCAGTACTTC. It yields the protein CASSESTGYEQYF.

The chain links TRBV10-2 to TRBJ2-3; D is possibly TRBD2 (5 bases). CDR1 WSHSY and CDR2 SAAADI come from the germline V gene. This CDR3 has 12 amino acids. Trimming left V 8 bases short and J 1 base short, with 7 bases between. CDR3 nucleotides: TGCGCCAGCGGAGGAGGCACAGATACGCAGTATTTT. Its protein is CASGGGTDTQYF.

This chain connects TRBV6-5 to TRBJ2-1; 7 bases fit TRBD1. Trimming took 2 bases from V and 10 from J; bases not matched to a gene: 11. The CDR3 sequence is 15 residues long. The germline CDR1 and CDR2 sequences are MNHEY and SVGAGI. The CDR3 bases are TGTGCCAGCAGTTACGGGACAGATGCTCCCCGAGAGCAGTTCTTC. This translates into CASSYGTDAPREQFF.

The V and J genes are TRBV2 and TRBJ1-2; maybe TRBD1 (5 bases). CDR3 length: 13 amino acids. Germline V gene sequence: CDR1 SNHLY, CDR2 FYNNEI. V lost 10 bases to trimming and J lost 2 bases, with 14 bases between them. The chain's CDR3 is CAKVRDGNYGYTF. In nucleotides, the CDR3 is TGTGCCAAGGTTAGGGACGGCAACTATGGCTACACCTTC.

The rearrangement joins TRBV27 to TRBJ2-7; 9 bases map to TRBD1. This CDR3 has 15 residues. Germline CDR1 reads MNHEY; CDR2 reads SMNVEV (reference sequence). The V and J ends lost 9 bases and 2 bases, in that order; junction bases with no gene match: 11. The CDR3 nucleotides read TGTGCCAGTGCGCGAGGGGGGACAGGGACCTACGAGCAGTACTTC. This sequence encodes CASARGGTGTYEQYF.

V is TRBV5-1 and J is TRBJ2-1; D remains unclear. Trimming took 6 bases from V and 7 from J, leaving 8 bases between them. CDR3 length equals 11 residues. Germline loops: CDR1 SGHRS, CDR2 YFSETQ. CDR3 in DNA: TGCGCCAGCACAGTGGGAAATGAGCAGTTCTTC. It yields the protein CASTVGNEQFF.

The genes are TRBV27 and TRBJ1-2; no clear D. Per germline, CDR1 MNHEY and CDR2 SMNVEV (reference sequence). V dropped 0 bases and J dropped 4 bases, with 9 bases sitting between them. CDR3 length: 14 residues. The CDR3 sequence: CASSLSGSSYGYTF. The CDR3 region has the DNA TGTGCCAGCAGTTTATCGGGCAGCTCCTATGGCTACACCTTC.

V is TRBV9 and J is TRBJ1-6; no definite D call. The CDR3 has 15 residues. From germline, CDR1 is SGDLS and CDR2 YYNGEE. Trimming removed 3 bases at V and 7 bases at J, with 14 bases between. CDR3 in amino acids: CASSGSGSWNSPLHF. CDR3 DNA: TGTGCCAGCAGCGGCTCCGGGTCTTGGAATTCACCCCTCCACTTT.

The rearrangement joins TRBV7-9 to TRBJ2-3; D remains unclear. V gave up 6 bases and J gave up 4 bases, with 11 bases separating them. Germline lookup yields CDR1 SEHNR and CDR2 FQNEAQ (reference sequence). This CDR3 is 13 amino acids long. This CDR3 reads CASSRNSPDTQYF. CDR3 DNA: TGTGCCAGCAGTCGGAACAGCCCAGATACGCAGTATTTT.

The chain links TRBV5-6 to TRBJ2-7, with TRBD1 matching over 7 bases. V was pared by 0 bases and J by 1 base, with 7 bases of the junction left unmatched. The germline CDR1 and CDR2 sequences are SGHDT and YYEEEE. The CDR3 consists of 16 residues. The CDR3 reads CASSLAGTVPSYEQYF. CDR3 nucleotides: TGTGCCAGCAGCTTGGCCGGGACAGTCCCATCCTACGAGCAGTACTTC.

The CDR3 here is CASSSRDRVNSPLHF. Written as DNA, the CDR3 is TGTGCCAGCAGCTCGAGGGACAGGGTCAATTCACCCCTCCACTTT. This chain links TRBV27 with TRBJ1-6; 9 bases line up with TRBD1. Germline CDR1 reads MNHEY; CDR2 reads SMNVEV (reference sequence). The CDR3 has 15 residues. V shed 6 bases, J shed 7 bases, and the junction held 7 bases outside the gene matches.

This clone turned up a few times. The rearrangement uses TRBV6-4 and TRBJ2-3, with D hard to call. CDR1 is MRHNA and CDR2 is SNTAGT in the germline V gene. This CDR3 is built from 13 residues. The V end lost 6 bases, the J end lost 2 bases, and 9 bases lay between the germline ends. The chain's CDR3 is CASRGLDTDTQYF. For the CDR3, the DNA is TGTGCCAGCAGAGGGCTAGACACAGATACGCAGTATTTT.

This clone has a handful of counts. This chain links TRBV11-2 with TRBJ1-5; possibly TRBD1 for D (5 bases). This CDR3 is built from 15 residues. Germline assignment: CDR1 SGHAT and CDR2 FQNNGV. Trimming took off 3 bases at V and 4 bases at J, with 13 bases between the two ends. The CDR3 protein is CASSLFGAANQPQHF. The CDR3 region has the DNA TGTGCCAGCAGCTTGTTTGGGGCAGCTAATCAGCCCCAGCATTTT.

This clone has more than one count but fewer than ten. V gene TRBV6-4 combines with J gene TRBJ1-4, with 7 bases lining up with TRBD1. This CDR3 spans 14 amino acids. CDR1 MRHNA and CDR2 SNTAGT come from the germline V gene. V gave up 7 bases and J gave up 8 bases; unmatched junction bases: 10. For the CDR3, the DNA is TGTGCCAGCAACAAAGCCAGGGGGAAGGAAAAACTGTTTTTT. Its protein is CASNKARGKEKLFF.

The J gene is TRBJ2-1, the V gene TRBV7-3, with 8 positions matching TRBD2. After removal of 5 bases from V and 3 bases from J, the junction contained 3 bases not matched to a gene. The V gene's germline CDR1 is SGHTA and CDR2 FQGTGA. This CDR3 spans 14 amino acids. The CDR3: CASSLAGGYNEQFF. Here the CDR3 DNA reads TGTGCCAGCAGCCTAGCGGGTGGCTACAATGAGCAGTTCTTC.

This clone has only a few counts. The J gene is TRBJ2-7, the V gene TRBV7-3; D uncertain. CDR1 and CDR2 (germline): SGHTA, FQGTGA. The V and J ends lost 4 bases and 6 bases respectively, with 13 bases between them. The CDR3 contains 13 residues. The CDR3 region is CASSYLLGGEQYF. In nucleotides, the CDR3 is TGTGCCAGCAGCTACCTCCTGGGTGGCGAGCAGTACTTC.

V usage is TRBV2 and J usage is TRBJ2-7; 7 bases agree with TRBD1. V lost 5 bases, J lost 2 bases, and 12 bases stayed unmatched. CDR1 and CDR2 (germline): SNHLY, FYNNEI. This CDR3 contains 16 residues. CDR3 coding DNA: TGTGCCAGCAGTTCCAGTCCCGGGACAGCCACCTACGAGCAGTACTTC. Amino acid sequence: CASSSSPGTATYEQYF.

By share, this clone ranks as medium-sized. The chain has TRBV18 and TRBJ2-1; D gene uncertain. The germline V and J ends were trimmed by 5 bases and 8 bases, with 19 bases remaining between them. Germline V gives CDR1 KGHSH, CDR2 LQKENI. The CDR3 consists of 15 residues. The CDR3 loop reads CASSSEFGLFDEQFF. For the CDR3, the DNA is TGTGCCAGCTCATCGGAGTTTGGTTTGTTTGATGAGCAGTTCTTC.

The V gene is TRBV25-1, the J gene TRBJ1-1; D is ambiguous. Trimming removed 4 bases at V and 7 bases at J, with 7 bases between. Germline V gene lookup returns CDR1 MGHDK and CDR2 SYGVNS. The CDR3 sequence is 11 residues long. DNA of the CDR3: TGTGCCAGCAGTGTTGGAAGTGAAGCTTTCTTT. This translates into CASSVGSEAFF.

The chain links TRBV6-5 to TRBJ1-1; the D is unclear. The CDR3 loop spans 11 amino acids. The V and J ends lost 8 bases and 4 bases respectively, with 8 bases between them. Germline-derived CDR1 and CDR2 are MNHEY and SVGAGI. The CDR3 loop reads CASRLSTEAFF. CDR3 in DNA: TGTGCCAGCCGCCTGAGCACTGAAGCTTTCTTT.

The chain uses TRBV6-6 and TRBJ1-1; 8 bases align to TRBD1. The V segment lost 5 bases and the J segment 5 bases; nucleotides outside the gene matches: 4. The CDR3 covers 13 residues. The germline gives CDR1 MNHNY, CDR2 SVGAGI (reference sequence). The CDR3 loop reads CASSLQGGTEAFF. The CDR3 nucleotides are TGTGCCAGCAGTCTACAGGGGGGTACTGAAGCTTTCTTT.

The chain joins TRBV27 to TRBJ2-5; possibly TRBD1 or TRBD2 for D (5 bases each). Germline V CDR1 and CDR2: MNHEY, SMNVEV (reference sequence). The CDR3 runs to 15 residues. The ends were cut back, 5 bases at V and 5 bases at J, with 18 bases in the middle. The CDR3 loop reads CASSTYRSSGETQYF. The CDR3 nucleotides read TGTGCCAGCAGTACCTACAGGTCCTCGGGGGAGACCCAGTACTTC.

The chain links TRBV4-3 to TRBJ1-1; 7 bases match TRBD1. Trimming at V came to 1 base and at J to 3 bases, leaving 8 bases not matched to a gene. The CDR3 contains 16 residues. Germline values: CDR1 LGHNA, CDR2 YSLEER. The CDR3 DNA is TGCGCCAGCAGCCAAGTACGAGGGGGCGACTACACTGAAGCTTTCTTT. This gives the protein CASSQVRGGDYTEAFF.

The V gene is TRBV7-3, the J gene TRBJ2-2; TRBD1 matches at 7 bases. The trim removed 5 bases at V and 8 bases at J, leaving 8 bases unmatched. This CDR3 is built from 14 residues. The germline CDR1 and CDR2 sequences are SGHTA and FQGTGA. This CDR3 reads CASSPRQGEGELFF. As DNA, the CDR3 is TGTGCCAGCAGCCCCAGACAGGGAGAGGGGGAGCTGTTTTTT.

J is TRBJ2-7 and V is TRBV18, with 7 positions matching TRBD1. The CDR3 contains 14 residues. The V and J ends lost 5 bases and 0 bases, in that order; junction bases with no gene match: 4. From germline, CDR1 is KGHSH and CDR2 LQKENI. The CDR3 sequence: CASSSGTASYEQYF. In DNA form, the CDR3 reads TGTGCCAGCTCATCCGGGACAGCCTCCTACGAGCAGTACTTC.

This chain joins TRBV7-2 and TRBJ2-1; 13 bases agree with TRBD2. Germline lookup yields CDR1 SGHTA and CDR2 FQGNSA. The CDR3 has 19 residues. Unmatched junction bases numbered 6, after V lost 1 base and J lost 0 bases. This CDR3 reads CASSLGSTSGGTSYNEQFF. CDR3 coding DNA: TGTGCCAGCAGCTTAGGGTCGACTAGCGGGGGGACCTCCTACAATGAGCAGTTCTTC. Complete variable domain (other parts from reference TRBV7-2 and TRBJ2-1): GAGVSQSPSNKVTEKGKDVELRCDPISGHTALYWYRQSLGQGLEFLIYFQGNSAPDKSGLPSDRFSAERTGGSVSTLTIQRTQQEDSAVYLCASSLGSTSGGTSYNEQFFGPGTRLTVL.